The next 6 T cell receptor beta chains were all read from a single sample in a study of blood T cell repertoires in COVID-19. Sequenced by immunoSEQ multiplex PCR; TCRdb stores in-frame clones only, minus some. The top ten clones hold 1.5% to 2% of a sample with some 250,000 clones, 75% to 90% of them seen once. Specimen: peripheral blood. The receptors here all came from a man aged 25-40 years with active or convalescent COVID-19.

The V call is TRBV5-1, the J call TRBJ2-5; 10 positions match TRBD2. Germline V CDR1 and CDR2: SGHRS, YFSETQ. J gave up 2 bases and V 3 bases, and 4 bases lay outside the gene matches. This CDR3 is 15 amino acids long. DNA for the CDR3: TGCGCCAGCAGCTATAGCGGGGGGCCGCAAGAGACCCAGTACTTC. It translates to CASSYSGGPQETQYF.

The chain couples TRBV5-5 to TRBJ2-2; TRBD1 aligns across 9 bases. The CDR3 covers 16 residues. The V and J ends lost 2 bases and 1 base, in that order; junction bases with no gene match: 3. Per germline, CDR1 SGHKS and CDR2 YYEKEE (reference sequence). In DNA form, the CDR3 reads TGTGCCAGCAGCTTTACAGGGGGCGAGAACACCGGGGAGCTGTTTTTT. Its translation: CASSFTGGENTGELFF.

This clone was observed once. The chain carries TRBV12-3 or TRBV12-4 and TRBJ1-6, with D uncertain. CDR3 length: 13 residues. V lost 4 bases and J 6 bases, leaving 7 bases between the germline ends. CDR3 nucleotide sequence: TGTGCCAGCAGTTATACAGTTAATTCACCCCTCCACTTT. It codes for CASSYTVNSPLHF.

This clone was picked up one time. This chain uses TRBV9 with TRBJ1-6, with a weak D call TRBD1 (6 bases). The V end lost 0 bases, the J end lost 7 bases, and 14 bases lay between the germline ends. Germline lookup yields CDR1 SGDLS and CDR2 YYNGEE. The CDR3 is 16 amino acids. CDR3 nucleotide sequence: TGTGCCAGCAGCGTAGGGGGGGGGCGAAGGAATTCACCCCTCCACTTT. Residues: CASSVGGGRRNSPLHF.

The chain joins TRBV2 to TRBJ1-6; no clear D. Germline CDR1 is SNHLY and CDR2 is FYNNEI. The CDR3 spans 14 residues. Trimming removed 2 bases at V and 8 bases at J, with 10 bases between. The CDR3 region has the DNA TGTGCCAGCAGTGAAACAATTCTCGATTCACCCCTCCACTTT. Protein: CASSETILDSPLHF.

This chain joins TRBV6-5 and TRBJ2-3; 7 bases are shared with TRBD2. J was trimmed by 2 bases and V by 10 bases; bases with no gene match: 12. Looked up from germline, CDR1 is MNHEY and CDR2 is SVGAGI. The CDR3 is made up of 15 amino acids. CDR3 bases: TGTGCCATCGAACAGACTAGCCCAATCACAGATACGCAGTATTTT. Its protein is CAIEQTSPITDTQYF.